This entry lists 4 T cell receptor beta chains sequenced from one sample in a study of Ad26.COV2.S vaccination and SARS-CoV-2 variants. Repertoires were generated with immunoSEQ multiplex PCR, while TCRdb's copy carries only in-frame clones and drops some. The table lists a few hundred thousand clones, approximately 88% of them singletons. Treatment defined: around 19 received Ad26.COV2.S at low or high dose, single or two shots; about 5 received placebo; per-sample allocation not given. Each sample was drawn 63 days after the first injection (of vaccine or placebo). The source was peripheral blood, collected in a trial of Ad26.COV2.S vaccine versus placebo. These receptor sequences come from a person aged 18-65 years who received the Ad26.COV2.S COVID-19 vaccine or a placebo.

The V call is TRBV4-1, the J call TRBJ1-5; D possibly corresponds to TRBD1 (6 bases). Germline lookup yields CDR1 MGHRA and CDR2 YSYEKL. The V end was cut by 0 bases, the J end by 2 bases, with 20 bases between. This CDR3 comprises 19 residues. CDR3 in amino acids: CASSQDPGDPPKGNQPQHF. CDR3 in DNA: TGCGCCAGCAGCCAAGACCCAGGGGACCCGCCAAAGGGCAATCAGCCCCAGCATTTT.

The V and J genes are TRBV11-2 and TRBJ2-3; D remains unclear. The germline CDR1 and CDR2 sequences are SGHAT and FQNNGV. The V end lost 5 bases, the J end lost 5 bases, and 5 bases lay between the germline ends. The CDR3 runs to 11 residues. CDR3 nucleotide sequence: TGTGCCAGCAGCCTCCGAGATACGCAGTATTTT. This encodes CASSLRDTQYF.

This clone was seen ten or more times. The J gene is TRBJ2-2, the V gene TRBV6-9; the D gene is possibly TRBD1 (5 bases). There are 15 residues in the CDR3. Looked up from germline, CDR1 is MNHGY and CDR2 is SVAAGI. The V end lost 0 bases, the J end lost 3 bases, and 8 bases lay between the germline ends. In DNA form, the CDR3 reads TGTGCCAGCAGTTATTCCCAGGGATACACCGGGGAGCTGTTTTTT. Protein sequence: CASSYSQGYTGELFF.

CDR3 loop: CASSGTSGGEQYF. The CDR3 DNA follows: TGTGCCAGCAGTGGGACTAGCGGGGGGGAGCAGTACTTC. V gene TRBV28 combines with J gene TRBJ2-7; TRBD2 agrees at 15 bases. The CDR3 loop spans 13 amino acids. Trimming took 5 bases from V and 7 from J; bases not matched to a gene: 0. Germline CDR1 is MDHEN and CDR2 is SYDVKM.